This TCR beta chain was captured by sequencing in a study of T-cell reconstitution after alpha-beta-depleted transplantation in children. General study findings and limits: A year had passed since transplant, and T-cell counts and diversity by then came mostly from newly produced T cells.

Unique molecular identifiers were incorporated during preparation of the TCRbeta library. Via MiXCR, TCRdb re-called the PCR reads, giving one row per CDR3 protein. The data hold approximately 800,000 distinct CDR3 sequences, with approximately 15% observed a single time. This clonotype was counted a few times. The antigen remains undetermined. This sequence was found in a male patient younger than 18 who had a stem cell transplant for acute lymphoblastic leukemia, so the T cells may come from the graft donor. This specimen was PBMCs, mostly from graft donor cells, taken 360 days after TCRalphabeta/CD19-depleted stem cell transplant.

This CDR3 reads CASSPRAPAGVSYNEQFF. The CDR3 DNA reads as TGTGCCAGCTCACCACGGGCTCCAGCGGGAGTGTCCTACAATGAGCAGTTCTTC. The rearrangement links TRBV18 to TRBJ2-1; the match to TRBD2 covers 8 bases. The CDR3 runs 18 residues. V lost 1 base, J lost 1 base, and 9 bases stayed unmatched. The germline V gene has CDR1 KGHSH and CDR2 LQKENI.